This T cell receptor (beta chain) was obtained from a study of molecular identifiers for immune sequencing clone quantification. Study-level background: Naive CD8 cell RNA, from approximately 20,000 or 100,000 cells, was split five ways in replicates, with four sequenced.

TCRdb independently ran MiXCR on the PCR reads; one entry per CDR3 protein. The sample has nearly 55,000 distinct CDR3 sequences, about a third seen once. This clonotype was counted many times. With 8 bases removed from V and 2 bases from J, the gap between germline ends came to 4 bases. The CDR3 covers 10 residues. From germline, CDR1 is MNHEY and CDR2 SMNVEV (reference sequence). This TCR was sampled from a human donor in good health. Some libraries in this study had Jurkat cell RNA spiked in. The V and J genes are TRBV27 and TRBJ2-7; no clear D gene. The sample was naive CD8+ T cells from blood, with Jurkat cell RNA spiked in. Subset of the sample: FACS-sorted CD8+CD4-CCR7+CD45RA+ naive T cells. The CDR3 DNA reads TGTGCCAGCGGTACCTACGAGCAGTACTTC. This translates into CASGTYEQYF.